This T cell receptor beta chain appears in the sequencing data of a study of shared clonotypes between healthy human individuals. The CDR3 has 13 amino acids. Trimming cost V 7 bases and J 1 base, with 10 bases left between them. The V gene's germline CDR1 is SGHTA and CDR2 FQGTGA. Data came from immunoSEQ multiplex PCR; TCRdb stores just in-frame clones and leaves some out. The data contain 900,000 to 1,200,000 clones, 78% of them singletons. V and J are TRBV7-3 and TRBJ1-1; D gene ambiguous. The sequencing input was memory CD4+ T cells from PBMCs. Subset reported: CD45RA-negative fraction. This receptor was taken from a man aged 18 to 29 in good health. Some clones in this sample may be carry-over from other donors' samples. CDR3 region: CASKLSTNTEAFF. The CDR3, as DNA: TGTGCCAGCAAGCTCAGTACGAACACTGAAGCTTTCTTT.